These 3 T cell receptor beta chains were all obtained from the same sample, sequenced in a study of OX40 agonist ivuxolimab in advanced cancers. This table comes from immunoSEQ multiplex PCR, and its TCRdb copy is limited to in-frame clones, with some not included. Among about 79,000 clones listed, about 85% were seen once. Material: CD4+ or CD8+ T cells sorted from blood, obtained in a trial of the OX40 agonist ivuxolimab. The receptor source for this set is an adult with an advanced solid tumor such as melanoma, head and neck, liver or kidney cancer.

The chain uses TRBV9 and TRBJ1-1; D uncertain. Per germline, CDR1 SGDLS and CDR2 YYNGEE. Trimming removed 0 bases from V and 3 bases from J, with 12 bases in between. The CDR3 loop spans 15 amino acids. DNA for the CDR3: TGTGCCAGCAGCGTAGCGGCCGGCGGGTACACTGAAGCTTTCTTT. Translating gives CASSVAAGGYTEAFF. The full variable domain, rest sourced from reference TRBV9 and TRBJ1-1, is DSGVTQTPKHLITATGQRVTLRCSPRSGDLSVYWYQQSLDQGLQFLIQYYNGEERAKGNILERFSAQQFPDLHSELNLSSLELGDSALYFCASSVAAGGYTEAFFGQGTRLTVV.

This chain connects TRBV11-2 to TRBJ2-1; D not certain. Per the germline V gene, CDR1 is SGHAT and CDR2 is FQNNGV. This CDR3 has 16 amino acids. The V end was cut by 5 bases, the J end by 0 bases, with 14 bases between. Written as DNA, the CDR3 is TGTGCCAGCAGCCCCATAGGTGGCAGCTCCTACAATGAGCAGTTCTTC. It encodes CASSPIGGSSYNEQFF.

This clone was counted once. This chain uses TRBV7-2 with TRBJ2-7; D ambiguous. Germline V gene data show CDR1 as SGHTA and CDR2 as FQGNSA. The CDR3 is made up of 15 amino acids. V lost 2 bases, J lost 3 bases, and 14 bases lay in between. CDR3 loop: CASSLRSERLYEQYF. The CDR3 nucleotides read TGTGCCAGCAGCTTAAGGTCGGAAAGGCTCTACGAGCAGTACTTC.